A selection of T cell receptor beta chains follows, all from one sample in a study of PD-1 blockade in classical Hodgkin lymphoma. Assay used: immunoSEQ multiplex PCR; TCRdb lists only in-frame clones, some missing. Of approximately 13,000 clones listed, about 80% are singletons. The sample was peripheral blood mononuclear cells (PBMCs), taken at baseline. The receptors were sampled from a human donor with classical Hodgkin lymphoma. Both conserved end residues are part of each CDR3. The order of the fields is clone size, D gene, V gene, J gene, CDR3 protein, CDR3 DNA. D genes are given only for firm matches. Size tells how often a clone was seen (once, few, many) or the class of an expanded clone, and some rows leave it out.

.	.	TRBV4-3	TRBJ1-1	CASSQGTVNTEAFF	TGCGCCAGCAGCCAAGGGACGGTGAACACTGAAGCTTTCTTT
.	TRBD1	TRBV4-3	TRBJ2-7	CASSQDLGTGYEQYF	TGCGCCAGCAGCCAAGATCTTGGGACAGGATACGAGCAGTACTTC
few	TRBD2	TRBV9	TRBJ2-7	CASSATSGVSYEQYF	TGTGCCAGCAGCGCGACTAGCGGGGTCTCCTACGAGCAGTACTTC
few	.	TRBV18	TRBJ2-7	CASSLDHSYEQYF	TGTGCCAGCTCACTCGACCACTCCTACGAGCAGTACTTC
.	.	TRBV10-2	TRBJ2-7	CASNFPEQYF	TGCGCCAGTAATTTTCCCGAGCAGTACTTC
.	.	TRBV6-1	TRBJ1-4	CASSEEAGRRLFF	TGTGCCAGCAGTGAAGAGGCAGGCCGTCGACTGTTTTTT
.	TRBD1	TRBV11-2	TRBJ1-2	CASRSDRGNYGYTF	TGTGCCAGCAGATCCGACAGGGGGAACTATGGCTACACCTTC
.	.	TRBV27	TRBJ2-3	CASIKIIDGGRDTQYF	TGTGCCAGCATTAAAATCATCGACGGGGGAAGAGATACGCAGTATTTT
.	.	TRBV4-3	TRBJ1-4	CASSQVLGNEKLFF	TGCGCCAGCAGCCAAGTCCTGGGGAATGAAAAACTGTTTTTT
.	TRBD1	TRBV6-5	TRBJ1-6	CASSRQGPNSPLHF	TGTGCCAGCTCAAGACAGGGACCCAATTCACCCCTCCACTTT
.	TRBD2	TRBV9	TRBJ2-3	CASSVTSGGDTDTQYF	TGTGCCAGCAGCGTAACTAGCGGGGGGGACACAGATACGCAGTATTTT
.	.	TRBV2	TRBJ2-3	CASRQAFTQYF	TGTGCCAGCAGACAAGCTTTTACGCAGTATTTT
few	.	TRBV7-9	TRBJ2-5	CASSLAGGPAQETQYF	TGTGCCAGCAGCTTAGCAGGGGGGCCGGCTCAGGAGACCCAGTACTTC
.	.	TRBV7-9	TRBJ1-1	CATYEWTVGAFF	TGTGCCACCTATGAATGGACAGTTGGAGCTTTCTTT
.	TRBD1	TRBV7-9	TRBJ2-1	CASSLVPRGRFLSRAEQFF	TGTGCCAGCAGCTTAGTACCCAGGGGGCGTTTTCTTTCTCGTGCTGAGCAGTTCTTC
.	.	TRBV9	TRBJ1-2	CASSVALGDGYTF	TGTGCCAGCAGCGTAGCTTTAGGTGATGGCTACACCTTC
.	.	TRBV7-9	TRBJ2-1	CASSSRGPVEQFF	TGTGCCAGCAGCTCTCGGGGGCCGGTTGAGCAGTTCTTC
.	.	TRBV19	TRBJ2-1	CASSIRLANVDEQFF	TGTGCCAGTAGTATTCGGCTAGCGAATGTCGATGAGCAGTTCTTC
.	.	TRBV5-1	TRBJ2-1	CASSLNINNEQFF	TGCGCCAGCAGCCTCAACATTAACAATGAGCAGTTCTTC
.	TRBD2	TRBV29-1	TRBJ2-7	CSVAIGTSGYEQYF	TGCAGCGTGGCGATTGGGACTAGCGGGTACGAGCAGTACTTC
.	.	TRBV10-3	TRBJ2-5	CALRGSLAETQYF	TGTGCCCTCCGAGGTAGTCTGGCGGAGACCCAGTACTTC
.	TRBD2	TRBV5-4	TRBJ2-5	CASSLVLAGGQETQYF	TGTGCCAGCAGCTTGGTACTAGCGGGGGGGCAAGAGACCCAGTACTTC
.	.	TRBV19	TRBJ1-2	CASSSLRGYTF	TGTGCCAGTAGTTCATTGCGAGGCTACACCTTC
.	.	TRBV7-2	TRBJ2-3	CASSFQQGRGDTQYF	TGTGCCAGCAGCTTCCAGCAGGGGCGGGGAGATACGCAGTATTTT
once	TRBD1	TRBV7-9	TRBJ2-3	CASSLASGQGTDTQYF	TGTGCCAGCAGCTTGGCCTCGGGACAGGGCACAGATACGCAGTATTTT
.	TRBD1	TRBV28	TRBJ1-5	CASSLTGREQPQHF	TGTGCCAGCAGTCTGACAGGGCGGGAACAGCCCCAGCATTTT
.	TRBD1	TRBV7-3	TRBJ1-4	CASRNPGQANEKLFF	TGTGCCAGCAGGAACCCGGGACAGGCAAATGAAAAACTGTTTTTT
once	TRBD1	TRBV11-3	TRBJ2-3	CASSERTGSTDTQYF	TGTGCCAGCAGCGAAAGGACAGGCAGCACAGATACGCAGTATTTT
once	.	TRBV7-2	TRBJ1-4	CASSPISQARAEKLFF	TGTGCCAGCAGCCCAATCTCACAGGCAAGGGCAGAAAAACTGTTTTTT